This T cell receptor beta chain appears in the sequencing data of a study of CD8+ T cells in alopecia areata. Study-wide findings and caveats: In lesional scalp, particularly from alopecia totalis/universalis, clonality was higher than in normal scalp.

It was cDNA, reverse transcribed from extracted RNA, that served as the sequencing template. The method was immunoSEQ multiplex PCR; TCRdb's version includes in-frame clones alone and lacks a portion of them. The repertoire holds more than 200,000 clones, with around 67% as singletons. The CDR3 consists of 13 residues. V lost 9 bases to trimming and J lost 6 bases; unmatched junction nucleotides: 8. The V gene's germline CDR1 is MNHNS and CDR2 SASEGT. This clone came up a few times. Its antigen is as yet unknown. As part of sample collection, lesional scalp punch biopsies and peripheral blood were taken from alopecia areata patients.

The TCR originated in a human donor with alopecia areata. V gene TRBV6-1 combines with J gene TRBJ1-5; 7 bases map to TRBD1. The sample consisted of CD4+ T cells sorted from blood, taken at week 0. The CDR3 sequence: CASRGTVSQPQHF. In DNA, the CDR3 is TGTGCCAGTCGGGGGACAGTAAGTCAGCCCCAGCATTTT.